This TCR beta chain was retrieved from a study of OX40 agonist ivuxolimab in advanced cancers. Overall study results and limits: The work left the antigen specificity of expanded peripheral T cells undetermined. At 0.1 to 3.0 mg/kg and by week 6, clonal expansion occurred in CD4+ and CD8+ blood T cells.

Autoimmune disease history or systemic immunosuppression disqualified patients. Measured with immunoSEQ multiplex PCR; TCRdb has only the in-frame clones, and not every one. The data contain 70,000 or so clones, about 91% of them singletons. Of note for this clone: What it binds is unknown.

This TCR was sampled from an adult with an advanced solid tumor such as melanoma, head and neck, liver or kidney cancer. The source was CD4+ or CD8+ T cells sorted from blood, collected in a trial of the OX40 agonist ivuxolimab.

CDR3 loop: CASSRSGTGASPLHF. CDR3 nucleotide sequence: TGTGCCAGCAGCCGTTCCGGGACAGGGGCTTCACCCCTCCACTTT. The genes are TRBV7-3 and TRBJ1-6, with 10 nucleotides matching TRBD1. After removal of 5 bases from V and 9 bases from J, the junction contained 7 bases not matched to a gene. CDR1 is SGHTA, CDR2 FQGTGA, per germline. This CDR3 contains 15 residues.